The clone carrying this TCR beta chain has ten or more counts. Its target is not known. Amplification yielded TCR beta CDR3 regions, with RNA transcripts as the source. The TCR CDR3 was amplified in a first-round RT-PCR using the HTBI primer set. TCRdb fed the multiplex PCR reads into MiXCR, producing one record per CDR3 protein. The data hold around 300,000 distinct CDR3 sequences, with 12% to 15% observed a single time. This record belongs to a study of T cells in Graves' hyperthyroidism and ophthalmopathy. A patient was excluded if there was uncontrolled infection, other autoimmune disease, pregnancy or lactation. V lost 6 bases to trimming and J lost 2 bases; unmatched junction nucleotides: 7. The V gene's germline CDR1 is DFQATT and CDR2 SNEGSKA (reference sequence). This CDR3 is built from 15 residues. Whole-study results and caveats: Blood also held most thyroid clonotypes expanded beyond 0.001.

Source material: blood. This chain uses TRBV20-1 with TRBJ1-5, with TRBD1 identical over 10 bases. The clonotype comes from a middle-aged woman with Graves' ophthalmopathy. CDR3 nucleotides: TGCAGTGCACTCGACAGGGGGCCCGGCAATCAGCCCCAGCATTTT. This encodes CSALDRGPGNQPQHF.